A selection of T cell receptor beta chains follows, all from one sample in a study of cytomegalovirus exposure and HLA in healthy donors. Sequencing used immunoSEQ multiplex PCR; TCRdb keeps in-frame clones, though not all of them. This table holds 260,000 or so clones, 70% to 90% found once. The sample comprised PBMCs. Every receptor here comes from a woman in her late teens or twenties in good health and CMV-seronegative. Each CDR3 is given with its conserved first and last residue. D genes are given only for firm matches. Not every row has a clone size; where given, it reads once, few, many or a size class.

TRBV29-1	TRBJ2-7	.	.	TGCAGCGTTGAGGAGGAGGGCGGCTACGAGCAGTACTTC	CSVEEEGGYEQYF
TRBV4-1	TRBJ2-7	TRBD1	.	TGCGCCAGCAGCCTTAGAACCGGGACAGGGTCCTTCGAGCAGTACTTC	CASSLRTGTGSFEQYF
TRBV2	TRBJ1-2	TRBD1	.	TGTGCCAGCAGTGAGGGGACAGGGGGGTATGGCTACACCTTC	CASSEGTGGYGYTF
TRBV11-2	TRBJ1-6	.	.	TGTGCCAGCAGCTTTAACAGCAATAATTCACCCCTCCACTTT	CASSFNSNNSPLHF
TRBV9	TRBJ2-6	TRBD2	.	TGTGCCAGCAGCGTAGGGGGACTAGCGGGCCCCTCTGGGGCCAACGTCCTGACTTTC	CASSVGGLAGPSGANVLTF
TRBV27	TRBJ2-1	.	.	TGTGCCAGCAGTCAACAGGGTAATGAGCAGTTCTTC	CASSQQGNEQFF
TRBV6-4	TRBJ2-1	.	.	TGTGCCAGCAGTGACTACGCATTCAGGGGTGAGCAGTTCTTC	CASSDYAFRGEQFF
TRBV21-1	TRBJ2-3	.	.	TGTGCCAGCAGCTCCCAGCGCGCGAAAGCCCGTGATACGCAGTATTTT	CASSSQRAKARDTQYF
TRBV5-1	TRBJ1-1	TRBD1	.	TGCGCCAGCAGCCAGGACAGGGTAGAGAACACTGAAGCTTTCTTT	CASSQDRVENTEAFF
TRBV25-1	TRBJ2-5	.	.	TGTGCCAGCAGTGATAGGCGGGACGGAAGAGTTTGGGGAGAGACCCAGTACTTC	CASSDRRDGRVWGETQYF
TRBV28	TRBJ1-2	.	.	TGTGCCAGTCGGGAGTCCGTTGGCTATGGCTACACCTTC	CASRESVGYGYTF
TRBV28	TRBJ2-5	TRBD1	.	TGTGCCAGCAGCTCTAGGGGGCTCCTAGAGACCCAGTACTTC	CASSSRGLLETQYF
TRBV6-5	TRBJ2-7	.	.	TGTGCCAGCAGTCCCGGGACTCTCAACTACGAGCAGTACTTC	CASSPGTLNYEQYF
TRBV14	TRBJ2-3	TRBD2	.	TGTGCCAGCAGCCAAGGGACTAGCGGGAGGGTCCTGAATACGCAGTATTTT	CASSQGTSGRVLNTQYF
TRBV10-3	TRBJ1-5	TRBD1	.	TGTGCCATCAGTGAGTCCGGACAGGGAGCACAGCCCCAGCATTTT	CAISESGQGAQPQHF
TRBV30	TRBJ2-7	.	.	TGTGCCTGGAATTTGGGTCCAGGGGCGGGCGAGCAGTACTTC	CAWNLGPGAGEQYF
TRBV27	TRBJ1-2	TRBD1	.	TGTGCCAGCAGCTCGGACAGGGGTGTAAACTATGGCTACACCTTC	CASSSDRGVNYGYTF
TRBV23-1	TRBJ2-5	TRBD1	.	TGCGCCAGCAGTAAGGGACAGCAAGAGACCCAGTACTTC	CASSKGQQETQYF
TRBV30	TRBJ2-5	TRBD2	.	TGTGCCTGGGGGACTAGCGGGAGTGGGGGGACCCAGTACTTC	CAWGTSGSGGTQYF
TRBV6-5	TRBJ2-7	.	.	TGTGCCAGCAGTTACCAGGGCGAGCGGGCCTACGAGCAGTACTTC	CASSYQGERAYEQYF
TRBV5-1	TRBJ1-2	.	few	TGCGCCAGCAGCTTGGATGGACTCACTAACTATGGCTACACCTTC	CASSLDGLTNYGYTF
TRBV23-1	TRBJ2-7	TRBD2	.	TGCGCCAGCAGCGGGACTAGCGGGAGGGTTGTCTACGAGCAGTACTTC	CASSGTSGRVVYEQYF
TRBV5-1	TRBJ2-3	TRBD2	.	TGCGCCAGCAAGGGACTAGCGGGAGGGCCGAGGCAGGCAGATACGCAGTATTTT	CASKGLAGGPRQADTQYF
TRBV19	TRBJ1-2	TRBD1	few	TGTGCCAGTAGCCATATGGACAGGGGGAACTATGGCTACACCTTC	CASSHMDRGNYGYTF
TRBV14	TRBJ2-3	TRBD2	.	TGTGCCAGCAGCCAAGTTTCCCGACTAGCGGGGCCCCCAGATACGCAGTATTTT	CASSQVSRLAGPPDTQYF
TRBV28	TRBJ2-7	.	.	TGTGCCAGCACCACCGGCCGCGGGGTCGAGCAGTACTTC	CASTTGRGVEQYF
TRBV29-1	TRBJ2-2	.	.	TGCAGCGTTGGGGCAACCGGGGAGCTGTTTTTT	CSVGATGELFF
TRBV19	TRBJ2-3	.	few	TGTGCCAGTACCAGGGGGGGCACAGATACGCAGTATTTT	CASTRGGTDTQYF
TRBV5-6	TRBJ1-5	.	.	TGTGCCAGCAGCTTGTGGGGAGTAGGAGGTCAGCCCCAGCATTTT	CASSLWGVGGQPQHF
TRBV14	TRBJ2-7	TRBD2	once	TGTGCCAGCAGCCAGGAGCGGGAGATCAACGAGCAGTACTTC	CASSQEREINEQYF
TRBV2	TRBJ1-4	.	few	TGTGCCAGCCGGAGGGTGAGCGATGAAAAACTGTTTTTT	CASRRVSDEKLFF
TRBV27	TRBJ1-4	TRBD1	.	TGTGCCAGCAGTTTATTGCGGACAGGAGGAGTAATCGGGGAAAAACTGTTTTTT	CASSLLRTGGVIGEKLFF
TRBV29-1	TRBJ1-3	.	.	TGCAGCGTTGAACATGGAAACACCATATATTTT	CSVEHGNTIYF
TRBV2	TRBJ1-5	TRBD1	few	TGTGCCAGCAGTCGAGAGGACAGGGGGCAAGGTCAGCCCCAGCATTTT	CASSREDRGQGQPQHF
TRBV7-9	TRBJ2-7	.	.	TGTGCCAGCAGCTTGGCAACCTACGAGCAGTACTTC	CASSLATYEQYF
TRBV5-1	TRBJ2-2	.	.	TGCGCCAGCAGCCCGGGGATTGGGCGTACCGGGGAGCTGTTTTTT	CASSPGIGRTGELFF
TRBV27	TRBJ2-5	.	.	TGTGCCAGCAAATCCTTGAGACTAGACCAACAAGAGACCCAGTACTTC	CASKSLRLDQQETQYF
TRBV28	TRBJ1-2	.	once	TGTGCCAGCAGTCAGATCGACAGGTCGAGCTATGGCTACACCTTC	CASSQIDRSSYGYTF
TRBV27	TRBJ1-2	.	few	TGTGCCAGCAGTCCATCAGGGTTCTATGGCTACACCTTC	CASSPSGFYGYTF
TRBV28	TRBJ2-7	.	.	TGTGCCAGCAGTCCCTTATACGAGCAGTACTTC	CASSPLYEQYF
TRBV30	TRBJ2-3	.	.	TGTGCCTGGTCAGGGACACCCCGCACAGATACGCAGTATTTT	CAWSGTPRTDTQYF
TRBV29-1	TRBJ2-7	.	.	TGCAGCGCTAAGGACGCGGGTCTTCCCTACGAGCAGTACTTC	CSAKDAGLPYEQYF
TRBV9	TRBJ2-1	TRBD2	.	TGTGCCAGCAGCGTGAAGCCGGGACTACAAAAATACAATGAGCAGTTCTTC	CASSVKPGLQKYNEQFF
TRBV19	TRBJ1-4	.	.	TGTGCCAGTAGTGCTGGACTTGCAACTAATGAAAAACTGTTTTTT	CASSAGLATNEKLFF
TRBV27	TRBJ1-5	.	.	TGTGCCAGCAGTCAACAGGTGAGGCAGCCCCAGCATTTT	CASSQQVRQPQHF
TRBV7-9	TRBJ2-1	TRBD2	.	TGTGCCAGCAGCTTAGTGTCCCGGGTAGCGGGAGTCGATGAGCAGTTCTTC	CASSLVSRVAGVDEQFF
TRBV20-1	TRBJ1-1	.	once	TGCAGTGCTAGAGATGGGCATGAAGCTTTCTTT	CSARDGHEAFF
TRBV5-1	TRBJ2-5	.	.	TGCGCCAGCAGCTTGGTTCCAGGCCAAGAGACCCAGTACTTC	CASSLVPGQETQYF